These T cell receptor beta chains were read from a single sample in a study of T cell clones after liver transplantation. This table comes from immunoSEQ multiplex PCR, and its TCRdb copy is limited to in-frame clones, with some not included. The sample lists approximately 100,000 clones, approximately 78% seen once, with over 0.75% in the top ten. Source: CD4+ T cells from blood, taken before liver transplant. The receptors shown here come from a human donor who received a liver transplant. The CDR3 runs from the conserved cysteine through the conserved F or W. The order of the fields is D gene, J gene, clone size, V gene, CDR3 DNA, CDR3 protein. A D gene is named only where the DNA matches it firmly. Clone size is given for some rows only: seen once, a few or many times, or a class if the clone is expanded.

>.|TRBJ2-1|.|TRBV6-6
TGTGCCAGCAGTACCGGGACCCGTCCCTACAATGAGCAGTTCTTC
CASSTGTRPYNEQFF
>.|TRBJ2-7|.|TRBV19
TGTGCCAGTAGTTTAGGCTTTGCGGATGGGGCCTACGAGCAGTACTTC
CASSLGFADGAYEQYF
>.|TRBJ1-3|.|TRBV9
TGTGCCAGCAGCGTCGGACTCCCTTCTGGAAACACCATATATTTT
CASSVGLPSGNTIYF
>.|TRBJ1-3|.|TRBV9
TGTGCCAGCAGGCCCGGGACGCCTCCCTACTCTGGAAACACCATATATTTT
CASRPGTPPYSGNTIYF
>.|TRBJ2-5|.|TRBV7-2
TGTGCCAGCAGCCCGCCTGAGGGGAACCAAGAGACCCAGTACTTC
CASSPPEGNQETQYF
>.|TRBJ2-5|.|TRBV7-2
TGTGCCAGCAGCTGGGGACACCTGCGGGAGACCCAGTACTTC
CASSWGHLRETQYF
>.|TRBJ2-1|.|TRBV5-1
TGCGCCAGCAGCGTCAGCGGCAGCTCCTACAATGAGCAGTTCTTC
CASSVSGSSYNEQFF
>.|TRBJ1-2|.|TRBV5-6
TGTGCCAGCAGCGTTGGATCGGGCAGCACTAACTATGGCTACACCTTC
CASSVGSGSTNYGYTF
>.|TRBJ1-1|.|TRBV7-6
TGTGCCAGCAGCATCAACACTGAAGCTTTCTTT
CASSINTEAFF
>.|TRBJ1-2|few|TRBV19
TGTGCCAGTAGTATTCCGGGGATACCCTATGGCTACACCTTC
CASSIPGIPYGYTF
>.|TRBJ2-3|.|TRBV10-1
TGCGCCAGCAGCCACGACAGGACAGATACGCAGTATTTT
CASSHDRTDTQYF
>.|TRBJ1-1|once|TRBV5-1
TGCGCCAGCAGCTTGGATGGGAGGGGGTTGGACACTGAAGCTTTCTTT
CASSLDGRGLDTEAFF
>TRBD1|TRBJ1-2|many|TRBV10-3
TGTGCCTTCAGGTCTTCGCACAGGGGAAGCTGGTTTGGCTACACCTTC
CAFRSSHRGSWFGYTF
>TRBD1|TRBJ2-7|.|TRBV7-9
TGTGCCAGCAGCTTAGATGGGACAGCCTCAAACGAGCAGTACTTC
CASSLDGTASNEQYF
>TRBD1|TRBJ2-3|.|TRBV5-8
TGTGCCAGCAGCTTACCGGGACAGGGTGTTCTTGCAGATACGCAGTATTTT
CASSLPGQGVLADTQYF
>.|TRBJ2-2|.|TRBV4-1
TGCGCCAGCAGCCAAGAACGTCCGGGCACGGGAACCGGGGAGCTGTTTTTT
CASSQERPGTGTGELFF
>.|TRBJ2-3|.|TRBV2
TGTGCCAGCAGGCCTCCCGCACTCAGCACAGATACGCAGTATTTT
CASRPPALSTDTQYF
>.|TRBJ1-2|.|TRBV29-1
TGCAGCGTTGAAGTTAATGGCTACACCTTC
CSVEVNGYTF
>.|TRBJ1-5|once|TRBV28
TGTGCCAGCAGCCTTGGCACGGGGGTAGGGTATAGCAATCAGCCCCAGCATTTT
CASSLGTGVGYSNQPQHF
>TRBD1|TRBJ1-1|once|TRBV7-2
TGTGCCAGCAGCCTCCGGACAGGAAATCTGAACACTGAAGCTTTCTTT
CASSLRTGNLNTEAFF
>TRBD2|TRBJ2-3|.|TRBV19
TGTGCCAGTAGTATAGATAGCGGGAGCGACGCAGATACGCAGTATTTT
CASSIDSGSDADTQYF
>.|TRBJ1-5|.|TRBV7-3
TGTGCCAGCAGCTTAGATAATGTTCAGCCCCAGCATTTT
CASSLDNVQPQHF
>.|TRBJ2-7|.|TRBV1
TGCACCAGCAGCCAACCCCATTCACGGGGGAGGCCGTCCTCGGGGCGCTTC
CTSSQPHSRGRPSSGRF
>TRBD1|TRBJ2-7|.|TRBV14
TGTGCCAGCAGCCAAGTCCTGGGACAGGTCTCCGAGCAGTACTTC
CASSQVLGQVSEQYF
>TRBD2|TRBJ2-5|.|TRBV4-2
TGTGCCAGCAGCTTACGGGGGGGAGGGGAGACCCAGTACTTC
CASSLRGGGETQYF
>.|TRBJ2-1|.|TRBV18
TGTGCCAGCTCACCTGGGCTAGACAATGAGCAGTTCTTC
CASSPGLDNEQFF
>.|TRBJ2-1|once|TRBV4-1
TGCGCCAGCAGCCAGGGGGCGGGCGGGAGCAATGAGCAGTTCTTC
CASSQGAGGSNEQFF
>TRBD2|TRBJ2-1|.|TRBV7-3
TGTGCCAGCAGTTTAGCGGGAGGGACTAACAATGAGCAGTTCTTC
CASSLAGGTNNEQFF
>TRBD1|TRBJ2-1|.|TRBV7-8
TGTGCCAGCAGCTTATCGAGGGGGCTGGGCACATTTGGATTAGAGCAGTTCTTC
CASSLSRGLGTFGLEQFF
>.|TRBJ2-5|.|TRBV7-8
TGTGCCAGCAGCTTATCCGGCTCGCTGGGGGAGACCCAGTACTTC
CASSLSGSLGETQYF
>.|TRBJ1-1|.|TRBV6-4
TGTGCCAGCAGTCTCCGGACCAACACTGAAGCTTTCTTT
CASSLRTNTEAFF
>TRBD1|TRBJ1-4|.|TRBV4-2
TGTGCCAGCAGCCGATTAGAGGGGACAGCTCCAACTAATGAAAAACTGTTTTTT
CASSRLEGTAPTNEKLFF
>TRBD2|TRBJ2-7|.|TRBV6-5
TGTGCCAGCAGGGCCCTAGCGGAATACGAGCAGTACTTC
CASRALAEYEQYF
>TRBD1|TRBJ2-5|.|TRBV7-9
TGTGCCAGCAGCTCATTATTGGGACAGAGCTCCAGGCGGGCCCAGTACTTC
CASSSLLGQSSRRAQYF
>TRBD1|TRBJ1-4|.|TRBV18
TGTGCCAGCAGTCTCCAGGGGGCGCGGGGAAAACTGTTTTTT
CASSLQGARGKLFF
>.|TRBJ2-5|.|TRBV5-5
TGTGCCAGCAAGGGCTACCCTGAGCAAGAGACCCAGTACTTC
CASKGYPEQETQYF
>.|TRBJ2-7|.|TRBV5-1
TGCGCCAGCAGCTCGGGGGGACACCTCTACGAGCAGTACTTC
CASSSGGHLYEQYF
>TRBD1|TRBJ2-5|.|TRBV6-5
TGTGCCAGCAGCCCCCGGACAGGCCAAGAGACCCAGTACTTC
CASSPRTGQETQYF
>.|TRBJ1-1|.|TRBV7-9
TGTGCCAGCAGTTTGGCAGGGGAGAACACTGAAGCTTTCTTT
CASSLAGENTEAFF
>TRBD2|TRBJ2-1|.|TRBV27
TGTGCCAGCAGTTTTCGGGGTAGCGGGAGCCCGAACGCCTACAATGAGCAGTTCTTC
CASSFRGSGSPNAYNEQFF
>TRBD1|TRBJ1-4|.|TRBV19
TGTGCCAGTAGTGCCCGACAGGGGGAAAAACTGTTTTTT
CASSARQGEKLFF